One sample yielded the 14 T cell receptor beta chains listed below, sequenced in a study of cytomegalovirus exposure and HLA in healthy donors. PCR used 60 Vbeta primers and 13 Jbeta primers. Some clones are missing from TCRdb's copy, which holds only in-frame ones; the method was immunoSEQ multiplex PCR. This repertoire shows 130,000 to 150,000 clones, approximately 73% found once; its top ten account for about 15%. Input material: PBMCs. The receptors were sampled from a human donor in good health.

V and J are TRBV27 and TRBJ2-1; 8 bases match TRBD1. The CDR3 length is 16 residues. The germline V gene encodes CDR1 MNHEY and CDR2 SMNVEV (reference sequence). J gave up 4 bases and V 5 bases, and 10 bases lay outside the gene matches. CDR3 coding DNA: TGTGCCAGCAGTCCCGGGGGCAGGGGGCCGTACAATGAGCAGTTCTTC. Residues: CASSPGGRGPYNEQFF.

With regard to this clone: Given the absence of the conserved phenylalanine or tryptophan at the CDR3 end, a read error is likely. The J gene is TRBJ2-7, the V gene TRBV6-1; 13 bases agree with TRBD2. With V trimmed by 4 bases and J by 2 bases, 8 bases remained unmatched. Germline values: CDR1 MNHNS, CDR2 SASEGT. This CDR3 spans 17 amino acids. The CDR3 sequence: CASSGGLAGTRAYEQYL. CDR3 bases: TGTGCCAGCAGTGGGGGACTAGCGGGAACAAGAGCCTACGAGCAGTACCTC.

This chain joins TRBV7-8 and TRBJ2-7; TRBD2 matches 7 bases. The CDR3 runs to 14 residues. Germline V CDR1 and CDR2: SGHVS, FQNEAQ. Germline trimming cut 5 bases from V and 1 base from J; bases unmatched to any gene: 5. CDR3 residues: CASSPLANSYEQYF. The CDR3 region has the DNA TGTGCCAGCAGCCCACTAGCGAATTCCTACGAGCAGTACTTC.

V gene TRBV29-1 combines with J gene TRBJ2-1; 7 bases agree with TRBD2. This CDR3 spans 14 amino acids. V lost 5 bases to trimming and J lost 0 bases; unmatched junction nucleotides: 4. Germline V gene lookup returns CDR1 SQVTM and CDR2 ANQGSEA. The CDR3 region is CSVRREPSYNEQFF. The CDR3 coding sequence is TGCAGCGTTCGGCGGGAGCCCTCCTACAATGAGCAGTTCTTC.

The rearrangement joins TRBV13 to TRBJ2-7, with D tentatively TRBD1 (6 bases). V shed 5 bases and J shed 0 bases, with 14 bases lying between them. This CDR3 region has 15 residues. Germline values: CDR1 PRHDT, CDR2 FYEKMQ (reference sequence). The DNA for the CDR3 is TGTGCCAGCAGCCTGGGGGCTGCCGCCTCCTACGAGCAGTACTTC. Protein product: CASSLGAAASYEQYF.

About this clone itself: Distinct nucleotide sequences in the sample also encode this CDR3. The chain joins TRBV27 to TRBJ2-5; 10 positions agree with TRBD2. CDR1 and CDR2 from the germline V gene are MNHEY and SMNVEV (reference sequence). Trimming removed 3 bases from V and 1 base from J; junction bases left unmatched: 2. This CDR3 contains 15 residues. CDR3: CASSFQRGGQETQYF. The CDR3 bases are TGTGCCAGCAGTTTCCAGCGGGGGGGCCAAGAGACCCAGTACTTC.

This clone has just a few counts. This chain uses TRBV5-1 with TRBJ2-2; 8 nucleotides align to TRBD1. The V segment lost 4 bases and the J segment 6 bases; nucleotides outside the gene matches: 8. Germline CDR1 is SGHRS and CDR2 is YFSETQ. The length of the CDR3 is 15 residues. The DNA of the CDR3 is TGCGCCAGCAGCCCAAACCCACAGGGGGCCGGGGAGCTGTTTTTT. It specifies CASSPNPQGAGELFF.

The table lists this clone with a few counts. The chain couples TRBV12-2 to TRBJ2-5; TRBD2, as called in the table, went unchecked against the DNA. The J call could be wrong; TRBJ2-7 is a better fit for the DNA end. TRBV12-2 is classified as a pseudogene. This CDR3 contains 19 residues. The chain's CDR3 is CASRSQPTSGGEHSYEQYF. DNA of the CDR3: TGTGCAAGTCGCTCACAACCAACTAGCGGGGGCGAACACTCCTACGAGCAGTACTTC.

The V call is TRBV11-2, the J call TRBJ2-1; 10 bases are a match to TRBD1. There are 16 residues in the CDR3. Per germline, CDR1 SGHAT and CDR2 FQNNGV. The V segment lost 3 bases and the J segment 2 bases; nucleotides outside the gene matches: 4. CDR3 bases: TGTGCCAGCAGCTTCCTGGGACAGGGGCCCTACAATGAGCAGTTCTTC. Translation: CASSFLGQGPYNEQFF.

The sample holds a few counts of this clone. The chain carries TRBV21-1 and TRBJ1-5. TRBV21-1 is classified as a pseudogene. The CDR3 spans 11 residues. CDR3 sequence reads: CASSNRGIQHF. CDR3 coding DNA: TGTGCCAGCAGCAATCGGGGGATACAGCATTTT.

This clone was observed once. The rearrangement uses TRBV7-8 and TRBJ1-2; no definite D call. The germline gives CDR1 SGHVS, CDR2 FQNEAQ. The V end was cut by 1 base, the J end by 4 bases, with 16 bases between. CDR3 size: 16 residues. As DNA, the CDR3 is TGTGCCAGCAGCTTAGGGGTAGCAGCTTTCATCTATGGCTACACCTTC. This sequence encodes CASSLGVAAFIYGYTF. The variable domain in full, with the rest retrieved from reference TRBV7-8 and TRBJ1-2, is GAGVSQSPRYKVAKRGQDVALRCDPISGHVSLFWYQQALGQGPEFLTYFQNEAQLDKSGLPSDRFFAERPEGSVSTLKIQRTQQEDSAVYLCASSLGVAAFIYGYTFGSGTRLTVV.

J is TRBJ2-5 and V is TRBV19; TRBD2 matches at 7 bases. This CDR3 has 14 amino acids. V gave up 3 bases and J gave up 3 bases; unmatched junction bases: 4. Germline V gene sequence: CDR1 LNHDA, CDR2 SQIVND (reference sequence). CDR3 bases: TGTGCCAGTAGTATTGGGCTAGCGGAAGAGACCCAGTACTTC. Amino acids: CASSIGLAEETQYF.

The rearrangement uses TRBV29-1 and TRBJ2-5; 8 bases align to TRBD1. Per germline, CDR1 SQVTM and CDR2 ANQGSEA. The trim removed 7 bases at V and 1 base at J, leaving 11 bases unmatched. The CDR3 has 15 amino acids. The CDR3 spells CSADRTGMFQETQYF. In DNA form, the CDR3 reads TGCAGCGCTGACCGGACAGGGATGTTCCAAGAGACCCAGTACTTC.

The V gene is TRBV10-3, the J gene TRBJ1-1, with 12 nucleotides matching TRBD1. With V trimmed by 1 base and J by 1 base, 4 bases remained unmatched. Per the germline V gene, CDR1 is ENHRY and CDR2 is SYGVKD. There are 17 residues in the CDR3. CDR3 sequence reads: CAISELGTGGPNTEAFF. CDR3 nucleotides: TGTGCCATCAGTGAGTTAGGGACAGGGGGCCCGAACACTGAAGCTTTCTTT.